The clone carrying this T cell receptor (beta chain) was detected only a few times. Resections took place in Japan or China from about 2014 to 2017. Sequencing used immunoSEQ multiplex PCR; TCRdb keeps in-frame clones, though not all of them. The sample holds around 15,000 clones; 65% to 90% are singletons and the top ten take 2.5% to 3%. The sample is drawn from a study of immune evolution from preneoplasia to lung adenocarcinoma. At the level of the study: HLA loss of heterozygosity: around 6.5% AIS, about 15% MIA, around 33% ADC, none AAH.

The ends were cut back, 2 bases at V and 4 bases at J, with 7 bases in the middle. The CDR3 covers 13 residues. Germline lookup yields CDR1 SEHNR and CDR2 FQNEAQ (reference sequence). This sequence joins TRBV7-9 and TRBJ2-3; D remains unclear. The TCR was taken from a person in their 70s with invasive lung adenocarcinoma. What was sequenced was FFPE invasive lung adenocarcinoma tissue. DNA for the CDR3: TGTGCCAGCAGCTTAAGGTTTGCAGATACGCAGTATTTT. Protein product: CASSLRFADTQYF.